The 8 T cell receptor beta chains reported below all come from one sample, sequenced in a study of cytomegalovirus exposure and HLA in healthy donors. 13 Jbeta primers and 60 Vbeta primers were used for the PCR. Data came from immunoSEQ multiplex PCR; TCRdb stores just in-frame clones and leaves some out. Among more than 85,000 clones listed, under 80% were seen once. Sequenced: PBMCs. All receptors derive from a woman aged 45-59 years in good health and CMV-seropositive.

J is TRBJ2-5 and V is TRBV4-1, with D maybe TRBD2 (5 bases). The J call could be wrong; TRBJ2-7 is a better fit for the DNA end. Germline V gives CDR1 MGHRA, CDR2 YSYEKL. The CDR3 loop spans 15 amino acids. CDR3 sequence reads: CASSQEKGSSYEQYF. In nucleotides, the CDR3 is TGCGCCAGCAGCCAAGAAAAAGGGAGCTCCTACGAGCAGTACTTC.

The rearrangement links TRBV9 to TRBJ2-3; TRBD1 matches at 10 bases. V lost 3 bases and J lost 2; bases outside the gene matches: 6. The germline CDR1 and CDR2 sequences are SGDLS and YYNGEE. The CDR3 runs to 16 residues. As DNA, the CDR3 is TGTGCCAGCAGCGCCGGGACAGGGGTCCTCACAGATACGCAGTATTTT. Its translation is CASSAGTGVLTDTQYF.

The CDR3 nucleotides are TGTGCCAGCAGCATCGGACTAGCGGGCACAGATACGCAGTATTTT. This translates into CASSIGLAGTDTQYF. The V gene is TRBV9, the J gene TRBJ2-3, with 10 bases lining up with TRBD2. Germline lookup yields CDR1 SGDLS and CDR2 YYNGEE. The V and J ends lost 4 bases and 1 base, in that order; junction bases with no gene match: 3. This CDR3 comprises 15 residues.

This clone was detected a few times. The gene calls are TRBV19 and TRBJ2-3; no reliable D call. Germline V gene data show CDR1 as LNHDA and CDR2 as SQIVND (reference sequence). The CDR3 extends over 13 amino acids. V gave up 1 base and J gave up 3 bases, with 5 bases separating them. Here the CDR3 reads CASSIVPTDTQYF. The CDR3 DNA sequence: TGTGCCAGTAGTATAGTTCCTACAGATACGCAGTATTTT.

The chain employs TRBV27 and TRBJ2-1, with TRBD1 matching over 8 bases. J was trimmed by 10 bases and V by 4 bases; bases with no gene match: 9. Looked up from germline, CDR1 is MNHEY and CDR2 is SMNVEV (reference sequence). The CDR3 covers 14 residues. The CDR3 loop is CASSSRQGSEEQFF. For the CDR3, the DNA is TGTGCCAGCAGTTCCCGACAGGGGTCAGAAGAGCAGTTCTTC.

The rearrangement uses TRBV20-1 and TRBJ2-7, with TRBD2 as a possible D gene (6 bases). V lost 7 bases and J 3 bases, leaving 10 bases between the germline ends. Germline values: CDR1 DFQATT, CDR2 SNEGSKA (reference sequence). The CDR3 extends over 11 amino acids. The CDR3 nucleotides read TGCAGTGTCAAGACTAGCTACGAGCAGTACTTC. It yields the protein CSVKTSYEQYF.

A remark on this clone: One end of the junction is discordant with germline, which a read error may explain. The gene calls are TRBV7-9 and TRBJ2-7; TRBD1 matches 8 bases. Germline values: CDR1 SEHNR, CDR2 FQNEAQ (reference sequence). The CDR3 contains 13 residues. The CDR3 nucleotides read TGTTCCAGCAGCTTAGGACAGGGAGACGAGCAGTACTTC. Protein sequence: CSSSLGQGDEQYF.

This clone was observed once. The chain employs TRBV9 and TRBJ1-1; maybe TRBD1 (5 bases). Germline CDR1 is SGDLS and CDR2 is YYNGEE. V shed 4 bases and J shed 1 base, with 11 bases lying between them. The CDR3 runs to 14 residues. The CDR3 sequence: CASSPSGTNTEAFF. The DNA for the CDR3 is TGTGCCAGCAGCCCCAGCGGGACGAACACTGAAGCTTTCTTT.